One sample yielded the 18 T cell receptor beta chains listed below, sequenced in a study of blood T cell repertoires in COVID-19. Data came from immunoSEQ multiplex PCR; TCRdb stores just in-frame clones and leaves some out. The repertoire consists of fewer than 90,000 clones, with about four fifths occurring once and the leading ten covering 36%. The sequencing sample was made of peripheral blood. The receptors shown here come from a man between 70 and 80 years old with acute or convalescent COVID-19.

This chain uses TRBV2 with TRBJ1-4; 7 nucleotides align to TRBD1. CDR1 SNHLY and CDR2 FYNNEI come from the germline V gene. J was trimmed by 8 bases and V by 5 bases; bases with no gene match: 14. The CDR3 loop spans 16 amino acids. The CDR3 loop reads CASSTGAVASPEKLFF. The CDR3 DNA reads TGTGCCAGCAGTACAGGGGCTGTCGCATCCCCAGAAAAACTGTTTTTT. Full variable domain (missing parts from reference TRBV2 and TRBJ1-4): EPEVTQTPSHQVTQMGQEVILRCVPISNHLYFYWYRQILGQKVEFLVSFYNNEISEKSEIFDDQFSVERPDGSNFTLKIRSTKLEDSAMYFCASSTGAVASPEKLFFGSGTQLSVL.

The count of this clone is one. The genes are TRBV9 and TRBJ1-1; D might be TRBD1 (5 bases). Germline-derived CDR1 and CDR2 are SGDLS and YYNGEE. CDR3 length equals 13 residues. The V end lost 1 base, the J end lost 1 base, and 5 bases lay between the germline ends. The CDR3 DNA is TGTGCCAGCAGCGTACAGGGGAACACTGAAGCTTTCTTT. Amino acid sequence: CASSVQGNTEAFF.

The V gene is TRBV28, the J gene TRBJ1-2; D call uncertain. The CDR3 runs to 10 residues. The V and J ends lost 5 bases and 5 bases respectively, with 3 bases between them. Germline CDR1 is MDHEN and CDR2 is SYDVKM. The CDR3 here is CASSQYGYTF. The CDR3 DNA reads TGTGCCAGCAGTCAGTATGGCTACACCTTC.

The V call is TRBV13, the J call TRBJ2-3; D perhaps matches TRBD1 (5 bases). The CDR3 has 14 amino acids. The germline V and J ends were trimmed by 3 bases and 2 bases, with 9 bases remaining between them. Germline values: CDR1 PRHDT, CDR2 FYEKMQ (reference sequence). The CDR3 region is CASSFDRNTDTQYF. CDR3 sequence (DNA): TGTGCCAGCAGCTTCGACAGAAACACAGATACGCAGTATTTT.

V and J are TRBV3-1 (or the pseudogene TRBV3-2) and TRBJ2-3; TRBD2 aligns across 13 bases. The CDR3 spans 16 residues. CDR1 and CDR2 from the germline V gene are LGHDT and YNNKEL (reference sequence). Unmatched junction bases numbered 5, after V lost 4 bases and J lost 4 bases. CDR3 in amino acids: CASSLRLAGGPDTQYF. CDR3 coding DNA: TGTGCCAGCAGCCTTCGACTAGCGGGGGGTCCAGATACGCAGTATTTT.

This rearrangement joins TRBV10-3 to TRBJ1-5; D unresolved. V gave up 0 bases and J gave up 3 bases, with 6 bases separating them. Germline V gene lookup returns CDR1 ENHRY and CDR2 SYGVKD. This CDR3 comprises 14 residues. CDR3 sequence: CAISESANNQPQHF. CDR3 nucleotides: TGTGCCATCAGTGAGTCGGCCAACAATCAGCCCCAGCATTTT.

V usage is TRBV15 and J usage is TRBJ2-1; possibly TRBD1 for D (5 bases). The CDR3 has 13 amino acids. Germline assignment: CDR1 LNHNV and CDR2 YYDKDF (reference sequence). Trimming cost V 5 bases and J 12 bases, with 17 bases left between them. CDR3 residues: CATSSQQVTGQFF. In DNA form, the CDR3 reads TGTGCCACCAGCTCCCAACAGGTAACTGGGCAGTTCTTC.

The rearrangement uses TRBV7-2 and TRBJ1-3, with D possibly TRBD1 on 5 matching bases. Trimming pared 5 bases from V and 0 bases from J, leaving 14 bases between. Germline lookup yields CDR1 SGHTA and CDR2 FQGNSA. The CDR3 contains 16 residues. The CDR3 sequence: CASSARTPSSGNTIYF. CDR3 DNA sequence: TGTGCCAGCAGCGCCCGGACACCAAGCTCTGGAAACACCATATATTTT. The variable domain in full, completed from reference TRBV7-2 and TRBJ1-3, reads GAGVSQSPSNKVTEKGKDVELRCDPISGHTALYWYRQSLGQGLEFLIYFQGNSAPDKSGLPSDRFSAERTGGSVSTLTIQRTQQEDSAVYLCASSARTPSSGNTIYFGEGSWLTVV.

The chain couples TRBV2 to TRBJ1-5, with TRBD1 as a possible D gene (5 bases). Per the germline V gene, CDR1 is SNHLY and CDR2 is FYNNEI. This CDR3 is built from 12 residues. The germline V and J ends were trimmed by 6 bases and 6 bases, with 9 bases remaining between them. This CDR3 reads CASSPDSQPQHF. DNA for the CDR3: TGTGCCAGCAGCCCTGACAGTCAGCCCCAGCATTTT. Full variable domain (outside the CDR3, taken from reference TRBV2 and TRBJ1-5): EPEVTQTPSHQVTQMGQEVILRCVPISNHLYFYWYRQILGQKVEFLVSFYNNEISEKSEIFDDQFSVERPDGSNFTLKIRSTKLEDSAMYFCASSPDSQPQHFGDGTRLSIL.

This CDR3 is CASRGTENTEAFF. Written as DNA, the CDR3 is TGTGCCAGCCGAGGGACAGAGAACACTGAAGCTTTCTTT. The V call is TRBV19, the J call TRBJ1-1; the match to TRBD1 covers 7 bases. V lost 9 bases and J lost 1; bases outside the gene matches: 5. CDR3 length: 13 amino acids. Per germline, CDR1 LNHDA and CDR2 SQIVND (reference sequence).

The chain combines TRBV7-6 with TRBJ2-1; 8 nucleotides agree with TRBD1. Trimming cost V 1 base and J 0 bases; bases outside gene matches: 14. CDR3 length: 20 amino acids. CDR1 and CDR2 (germline): SGHVS, FNYEAQ. For the CDR3, the DNA is TGTGCCAGCAGCTTAGGGGACAGGCCCGGTAGGCCTGACTCCTACAATGAGCAGTTCTTC. Amino acids: CASSLGDRPGRPDSYNEQFF.

The V and J genes are TRBV2 and TRBJ2-7, with no clear D. This CDR3 spans 14 amino acids. The germline V gene has CDR1 SNHLY and CDR2 FYNNEI. Trimming stripped 8 bases from V and 4 bases from J, with 18 bases between. Here the CDR3 DNA reads TGTGCCAGCGAGGCCCTATTCGTCCCTTACGAGCAGTACTTC. It is translated as CASEALFVPYEQYF. Drawing the rest from reference TRBV2 and TRBJ2-7, the complete variable domain is EPEVTQTPSHQVTQMGQEVILRCVPISNHLYFYWYRQILGQKVEFLVSFYNNEISEKSEIFDDQFSVERPDGSNFTLKIRSTKLEDSAMYFCASEALFVPYEQYFGPGTRLTVT.

The chain combines TRBV28 with TRBJ1-2; a weak D match, TRBD1 (6 bases). V lost 1 base and J lost 4, with 10 bases in between. Germline CDR1 reads MDHEN; CDR2 reads SYDVKM. The CDR3 loop spans 14 amino acids. CDR3 in amino acids: CASSLSSGAYGYTF. For the CDR3, the DNA is TGTGCCAGCAGTTTATCCTCAGGGGCCTATGGCTACACCTTC.

The V call is TRBV27, the J call TRBJ1-5; 10 nucleotides agree with TRBD1. Germline CDR1 reads MNHEY; CDR2 reads SMNVEV (reference sequence). The V segment lost 7 bases and the J segment 3 bases; nucleotides outside the gene matches: 15. CDR3 length: 18 residues. The CDR3 sequence: CASTVPIGQGGLNQPQHF. The CDR3 region has the DNA TGTGCCAGCACAGTACCCATTGGACAGGGGGGGCTCAATCAGCCCCAGCATTTT.

This chain connects TRBV19 to TRBJ1-5, with a tentative D call TRBD1 (5 bases). The germline CDR1 and CDR2 sequences are LNHDA and SQIVND (reference sequence). V was cut by 1 base and J by 7 bases, with 14 bases left in between. The CDR3 is made up of 15 amino acids. CDR3 DNA: TGTGCCAGTAGTATAGGAGGAGGGGAGGGACAGCCCCAGCATTTT. Translated: CASSIGGGEGQPQHF.

The chain couples TRBV29-1 to TRBJ1-1; D is uncertain. V was shortened by 4 bases and J by 3 bases, with 3 bases between the two germline ends. CDR3 length: 10 residues. Germline values: CDR1 SQVTM, CDR2 ANQGSEA. The CDR3 nucleotides are TGCAGCGTTGCTTACACTGAAGCTTTCTTT. Translated, it gives CSVAYTEAFF.

J is TRBJ1-2 and V is TRBV12-3 or TRBV12-4, with 7 bases that match TRBD1. This CDR3 contains 12 residues. With V trimmed by 5 bases and J by 10 bases, 7 bases remained unmatched. CDR3 protein: CASSLPTGPYTF. The CDR3 DNA is TGTGCCAGCAGTCTCCCGACAGGGCCCTACACCTTC.

The chain has TRBV12-5 and TRBJ1-1, with 7 bases aligning to TRBD1. V lost 3 bases to trimming and J lost 4 bases; unmatched junction nucleotides: 2. From germline, CDR1 is LGHNT and CDR2 FRNRAP. This CDR3 comprises 13 residues. The chain's CDR3 is CASGLQGFTEAFF. In DNA form, the CDR3 reads TGTGCTAGTGGTTTACAGGGGTTCACTGAAGCTTTCTTT.